The sequence of this T cell receptor beta chain was determined in a study of patients and donors after allogeneic stem cell transplantation. TCRdb processed the RT-PCR reads anew with MiXCR; each CDR3 protein has one entry. The table has around 70,000 distinct CDR3 sequences, about 30% seen once; the top ten hold 26%. This CDR3 has 15 amino acids. CDR1 is SGDLS and CDR2 is YYNGEE in the germline V gene. V lost 0 bases and J 3 bases, leaving 10 bases between the germline ends. This chain connects TRBV9 to TRBJ2-1; weak D call: TRBD1 (6 bases). The sequenced sample consisted of blood, either unsorted or a sorted T cell fraction (not recorded which). The origin of this receptor is a human donor who was either an allogeneic HSCT recipient or a stem cell or donor lymphocyte infusion donor (not recorded which). It is not recorded whose cells these are; they may come from a transplant donor. CDR3 sequence reads: CASSVGGGFYNEQFF. The CDR3 DNA sequence: TGTGCCAGCAGCGTAGGAGGGGGATTCTACAATGAGCAGTTCTTC.